This T cell receptor (beta chain) was captured in a study of post-analysis software for immune sequencing data. Overall study findings and caveats: The study found TRBV5-6, TRBV5-1 and TRBV20-1 among a few TRBV segments more frequent in patients than controls. Controls' normalized Chao1 diversity significantly exceeded that of multiple sclerosis patients. By F measure, strong co-clustering occurred among samples prepared in the same batch.

In regard to this clonotype: What it binds is unknown. Given a much more abundant clone one base away, this may be a read error.

Trimming took 1 base from V and 7 from J, leaving 14 bases between them. This CDR3 has 14 residues. Germline CDR1 and CDR2: SQVTM and ANQGSEA. Every TCR beta cDNA library bore unique molecular identifiers. Each CDR3 protein gets one entry after TCRdb re-called the PCR reads with MiXCR. The sample shows approximately 260,000 distinct CDR3 sequences, less than 40% of them seen only once. The chain joins TRBV29-1 to TRBJ2-1, with D hard to call. The clonotype comes from a girl between 10 and 17 years old with multiple sclerosis. Sample: blood. CDR3: CSVEAGPSRNEQFF. For the CDR3, the DNA is TGCAGCGTTGAAGCCGGGCCCTCGCGGAATGAGCAGTTCTTC.